Shown below are 21 T cell receptor beta chains from a single sample sequenced in a study of blood T cell repertoires in COVID-19. Libraries were prepared by immunoSEQ multiplex PCR; TCRdb keeps only in-frame clonotypes and omits some of them. Of almost 350,000 clones in the sample, 85% to 90% were seen once. Sequenced: PBMCs or T cells enriched from blood (not recorded which). These receptors were taken from a woman aged 30 to 39 who had been exposed to COVID-19.

This clone was observed once. CDR3 bases: TGTGCCACCAGTGGCACAGGAGACTACACCGGGGAGCTGTTTTTT. This translates into CATSGTGDYTGELFF. The chain has TRBV24-1 and TRBJ2-2, with D maybe TRBD1 (5 bases). The ends were cut back, 5 bases at V and 3 bases at J, with 12 bases in the middle. The CDR3 covers 15 residues. CDR1 is KGHDR, CDR2 SFDVKD, per germline.

This chain links TRBV15 with TRBJ2-3; 7 nucleotides match TRBD2. The CDR3 has 14 amino acids. V lost 5 bases, J lost 4 bases, and 6 bases stayed unmatched. CDR1 and CDR2 from the germline V gene are LNHNV and YYDKDF (reference sequence). CDR3 loop: CATSARLAADTQYF. CDR3 coding DNA: TGTGCCACCAGCGCCCGACTAGCTGCAGATACGCAGTATTTT.

The chain recombines TRBV28 with TRBJ2-7; D ambiguous. The CDR3 is 13 residues long. The V and J ends lost 4 bases and 6 bases respectively, with 13 bases between them. CDR1 and CDR2 from the germline V gene are MDHEN and SYDVKM. The CDR3 here is CASSSPSPVEQYF. The CDR3 nucleotides are TGTGCCAGCAGTTCCCCTTCTCCGGTCGAGCAGTACTTC. Using reference TRBV28 and TRBJ2-7 for the parts outside the CDR3, the full variable domain is DVKVTQSSRYLVKRTGEKVFLECVQDMDHENMFWYRQDPGLGLRLIYFSYDVKMKEKGDIPEGYSVSREKKERFSLILESASTNQTSMYLCASSSPSPVEQYFGPGTRLTVT.

The chain is built from TRBV2 and TRBJ2-1, with D possibly matching TRBD2 (6 bases). V lost 4 bases and J 5 bases, leaving 9 bases between the germline ends. Germline values: CDR1 SNHLY, CDR2 FYNNEI. This CDR3 is built from 13 residues. CDR3 DNA sequence: TGTGCCAGCAGTGTTCGGGAGCACAATGAGCAGTTCTTC. Residues: CASSVREHNEQFF.

V gene TRBV28 combines with J gene TRBJ1-1, with TRBD1 as a possible D gene (5 bases). The V gene's germline CDR1 is MDHEN and CDR2 SYDVKM. The V and J ends lost 2 bases and 3 bases respectively, with 19 bases between them. This CDR3 has 17 residues. This chain's CDR3 is CASSLGPQLGGDTEAFF. The DNA of the CDR3 is TGTGCCAGCAGTTTAGGCCCCCAGCTGGGGGGGGACACTGAAGCTTTCTTT.

The chain employs TRBV10-2 and TRBJ1-5, with 7 nucleotides matching TRBD1. Germline CDR1 and CDR2: WSHSY and SAAADI. Losses at the gene ends were 2 bases for V and 4 bases for J; bases not matched to a gene: 5. This CDR3 is built from 15 residues. The CDR3, as DNA: TGCGCCAGCAGTGAGAGGGTGGACAGGAATCAGCCCCAGCATTTT. This codes for CASSERVDRNQPQHF.

This clone appeared a few times. The same CDR3 is also encoded by other DNA sequences in this sample. The rearrangement uses TRBV5-1 and TRBJ1-4; 9 bases are shared with TRBD1. Germline trimming cut 4 bases from V and 6 bases from J; bases unmatched to any gene: 7. The CDR3 runs 15 residues. Germline assignment: CDR1 SGHRS and CDR2 YFSETQ. For the CDR3, the DNA is TGCGCCAGCAGCCTCGGGACAGGGTTATATGAAAAACTGTTTTTT. This translates into CASSLGTGLYEKLFF.

The chain links TRBV25-1 to TRBJ2-7; 7 nucleotides agree with TRBD1. Looked up from germline, CDR1 is MGHDK and CDR2 is SYGVNS. The CDR3 covers 15 residues. V shed 3 bases and J 0 bases; nucleotides not matched to a gene: 5. The CDR3 DNA follows: TGTGCCAGCAGTGATGGGTACAGGGGCTCCTACGAGCAGTACTTC. The encoded protein is CASSDGYRGSYEQYF.

The chain uses TRBV28 and TRBJ2-1; TRBD2 agrees at 11 bases. The CDR3 totals 16 residues. V was clipped by 1 base and J by 8 bases; unmatched bases: 7. Germline V lookup: CDR1 MDHEN, CDR2 SYDVKM. The CDR3 bases are TGTGCCAGCAGTTTATCGGGCCTAGCGGGAGGCGATGAGCAGTTCTTC. As protein: CASSLSGLAGGDEQFF. Looking up the rest from reference TRBV28 and TRBJ2-1 gives the full variable domain: DVKVTQSSRYLVKRTGEKVFLECVQDMDHENMFWYRQDPGLGLRLIYFSYDVKMKEKGDIPEGYSVSREKKERFSLILESASTNQTSMYLCASSLSGLAGGDEQFFGPGTRLTVL.

J is TRBJ2-3 and V is TRBV2; possible D gene TRBD2, 6 bases. There are 12 residues in the CDR3. Germline CDR1 and CDR2: SNHLY and FYNNEI. Trimming took off 3 bases at V and 9 bases at J, with 10 bases between the two ends. The CDR3 is CASSETRRTQYF. Here the CDR3 DNA reads TGTGCCAGCAGTGAGACTAGAAGGACGCAGTATTTT.

This chain uses TRBV6-5 with TRBJ2-5, with D possibly being TRBD2 (5 bases). The CDR3 is 15 residues long. The germline gives CDR1 MNHEY, CDR2 SVGAGI. V was shortened by 5 bases and J by 2 bases, with 15 bases between the two germline ends. CDR3 in DNA: TGTGCCAGCAGTCTATCGAGCGGAGTACAAGAGACCCAGTACTTC. Translated, it gives CASSLSSGVQETQYF.

This chain joins TRBV5-6 and TRBJ2-2; a possible D gene is TRBD1 (5 bases). The CDR3 covers 14 residues. Germline V lookup: CDR1 SGHDT, CDR2 YYEEEE. V was shortened by 3 bases and J by 3 bases, with 9 bases between the two germline ends. Written as DNA, the CDR3 is TGTGCCAGCAGCTGGGCAGGGTACACCGGGGAGCTGTTTTTT. This gives the protein CASSWAGYTGELFF. Full variable domain (outside the CDR3, taken from reference TRBV5-6 and TRBJ2-2): DAGVTQSPTHLIKTRGQQVTLRCSPKSGHDTVSWYQQALGQGPQFIFQYYEEEERQRGNFPDRFSGHQFPNYSSELNVNALLLGDSALYLCASSWAGYTGELFFGEGSRLTVL.

The chain links TRBV24-1 to TRBJ1-2, with D unclear. In germline, CDR1 is KGHDR, CDR2 SFDVKD. This CDR3 is 16 amino acids long. V gave up 4 bases and J gave up 3 bases, with 17 bases separating them. The CDR3 spells CATSESLGGRDYGYTF. CDR3 nucleotide sequence: TGTGCCACCAGTGAGAGCCTTGGAGGGAGAGACTATGGCTACACCTTC.

J is TRBJ1-1 and V is TRBV19; D is unclear. CDR3 length: 11 residues. Germline-derived CDR1 and CDR2 are LNHDA and SQIVND (reference sequence). V dropped 5 bases and J dropped 5 bases, with 6 bases sitting between them. CDR3 coding DNA: TGTGCCAGTAGTGTGGAGACTGAAGCTTTCTTT. Its translation is CASSVETEAFF.

J is TRBJ1-2 and V is TRBV28; 7 nucleotides agree with TRBD1. The ends lost 5 bases at V and 2 bases at J; junction bases unmatched: 2. Germline CDR1 MDHEN, CDR2 SYDVKM. The CDR3 has 13 residues. This chain's CDR3 is CASSPGQNYGYTF. As DNA, the CDR3 is TGTGCCAGCAGTCCGGGACAGAACTATGGCTACACCTTC.

To note about this clone: The sample has other DNA sequences that encode this CDR3 too. The chain links TRBV18 to TRBJ1-5; D is perhaps TRBD1 (5 bases). Trimming stripped 1 base from V and 4 bases from J, with 11 bases between. The CDR3 extends over 15 amino acids. CDR1 and CDR2 (germline): KGHSH, LQKENI. This chain's CDR3 is CASSPRQGGNQPQHF. The CDR3 nucleotides read TGTGCCAGCTCACCACGGCAGGGTGGGAATCAGCCCCAGCATTTT.

This rearrangement joins TRBV19 to TRBJ2-1; 11 bases are a match to TRBD1. The CDR3 is 14 residues long. With V trimmed by 4 bases and J by 9 bases, 5 bases remained unmatched. Germline V gene lookup returns CDR1 LNHDA and CDR2 SQIVND (reference sequence). This chain's CDR3 is CASSKDRGLTEQFF. CDR3 DNA: TGTGCCAGTAGTAAGGACAGGGGGCTTACTGAGCAGTTCTTC.

The chain links TRBV7-9 to TRBJ2-7; no clear D gene. V was cut by 4 bases and J by 3 bases, with 13 bases left in between. The CDR3 is made up of 14 amino acids. Germline V gene data show CDR1 as SEHNR and CDR2 as FQNEAQ (reference sequence). The CDR3: CASSSPAQFYEQYF. The CDR3 region has the DNA TGTGCCAGCAGCTCCCCTGCCCAGTTCTACGAGCAGTACTTC.

The chain recombines TRBV4-2 with TRBJ2-1, with a possible D match to TRBD2 (5 bases). The CDR3 spans 13 residues. The germline V and J ends were trimmed by 1 base and 15 bases, with 16 bases remaining between them. Germline assignment: CDR1 LGHNA and CDR2 YNFKEQ. CDR3 sequence (DNA): TGTGCCAGCAGCCAAGCTGAGCCGGGATGGACGTTCTTC. Its translation: CASSQAEPGWTFF.

This sequence joins TRBV3-1 (or the pseudogene TRBV3-2) and TRBJ2-6; possibly TRBD1 for D (5 bases). V lost 2 bases and J lost 0, with 11 bases in between. Germline V lookup: CDR1 LGHDT, CDR2 YNNKEL (reference sequence). The CDR3 runs to 17 residues. The CDR3 sequence is CASSQTGWNSGANVLTF. DNA for the CDR3: TGTGCCAGCAGCCAAACAGGATGGAACTCTGGGGCCAACGTCCTGACTTTC.

The rearrangement links TRBV19 to TRBJ2-6; 7 bases align to TRBD2. The CDR3 contains 17 residues. Germline V CDR1 and CDR2: LNHDA, SQIVND (reference sequence). After removal of 1 base from V and 4 bases from J, the junction contained 7 bases not matched to a gene. CDR3 sequence reads: CASSIGIREGGANVLTF. CDR3 in DNA: TGTGCCAGTAGTATAGGCATCAGGGAGGGAGGGGCCAACGTCCTGACTTTC. The variable domain in full, completed from reference TRBV19 and TRBJ2-6, reads DGGITQSPKYLFRKEGQNVTLSCEQNLNHDAMYWYRQDPGQGLRLIYYSQIVNDFQKGDIAEGYSVSREKKESFPLTVTSAQKNPTAFYLCASSIGIREGGANVLTFGAGSRLTVL.